The entry below gives a single T cell receptor (beta chain) sequence along with its context. CDR1 GTSNPN and CDR2 SVGIG come from the germline V gene (reference sequence). The CDR3 is made up of 13 amino acids. The ends were cut back, 4 bases at V and 4 bases at J, with 10 bases in the middle. These data come from a study of blood T cell repertoires in COVID-19. Study background: Collection of acute and convalescent COVID-19 samples took place in the United States, Italy and Spain. Sources were T cells, B-cell-depleted T cells, or PBMCs; the material itself was cDNA or gDNA.

Measured with immunoSEQ multiplex PCR; TCRdb has only the in-frame clones, and not every one. The sample includes 100,000 to 150,000 clones, about 86% of them seen just once. The study assigned cohorts using participant-reported clinical history. The TCR comes from a man in his forties or fifties with acute COVID-19. Sequencing used PBMCs or T cells enriched from blood (not recorded which). The chain has TRBV30 and TRBJ2-2; D is possibly TRBD1 (5 bases). The CDR3, as DNA: TGTGCCTGGACCAGGGTGGTCACCGGGGAGCTGTTTTTT. Encoded protein: CAWTRVVTGELFF.